Below are 23 T cell receptor beta chains sequenced from a single sample in a study of cytomegalovirus exposure and HLA in healthy donors. Researchers ran the PCR with 60 Vbeta and 13 Jbeta primers. The data were produced by immunoSEQ multiplex PCR, yet TCRdb's version contains in-frame clones alone and is incomplete. The repertoire holds approximately 77,000 clones, with approximately 78% as singletons. The specimen sequenced was PBMCs. These receptors were obtained from a man aged 35 to 55 in good health and CMV-seronegative.

A single count supports this clone. The chain joins TRBV28 to TRBJ1-2, with D uncertain. The germline CDR1 and CDR2 sequences are MDHEN and SYDVKM. V was trimmed by 5 bases and J by 2 bases, leaving 15 bases between them. CDR3 size: 15 residues. This CDR3 is CASSISGFSNYGYTF. The CDR3 DNA is TGTGCCAGCAGTATTTCTGGCTTCTCCAACTATGGCTACACCTTC.

This chain connects TRBV6-1 to TRBJ1-2, with 9 bases fitting TRBD1. The V gene's germline CDR1 is MNHNS and CDR2 SASEGT. The CDR3 consists of 14 residues. Trimming at V came to 6 bases and at J to 3 bases, leaving 5 bases not matched to a gene. CDR3 residues: CASRRTGEYYGYTF. The CDR3 nucleotides are TGTGCCAGCAGGCGGACAGGGGAGTACTATGGCTACACCTTC.

This clone was counted a few times. The V and J genes are TRBV25-1 and TRBJ2-7; the D gene is possibly TRBD1 (6 bases). V was clipped by 2 bases and J by 3 bases, with 11 bases between them. This CDR3 has 14 residues. Germline assignment: CDR1 MGHDK and CDR2 SYGVNS. CDR3: CASSEGDKGYEQYF. CDR3 in DNA: TGTGCCAGCAGTGAAGGGGACAAGGGCTACGAGCAGTACTTC.

The V gene is TRBV30, the J gene TRBJ2-7; TRBD1 matches 7 bases. V gave up 3 bases and J gave up 4 bases; unmatched junction bases: 6. Germline loops: CDR1 GTSNPN, CDR2 SVGIG (reference sequence). There are 13 residues in the CDR3. The CDR3 DNA follows: TGTGCCTGGAGCCCGGGACAGACATACGAGCAGTACTTC. Translating it yields CAWSPGQTYEQYF. The variable domain in full, with the rest retrieved from reference TRBV30 and TRBJ2-7, is SQTIHQWPATLVQPVGSPLSLECTVEGTSNPNLYWYRQAAGRGLQLLFYSVGIGQISSEVPQNLSASRPQDRQFILSSKKLLLSDSGFYLCAWSPGQTYEQYFGPGTRLTVT.

This clone appeared a few times. V is TRBV5-6 and J is TRBJ1-1; perhaps TRBD1 as D (5 bases). The germline V and J ends were trimmed by 0 bases and 3 bases, with 6 bases remaining between them. Germline CDR1 and CDR2: SGHDT and YYEEEE. The CDR3 contains 13 residues. The DNA of the CDR3 is TGTGCCAGCAGCTTGGGGGGCGACACTGAAGCTTTCTTT. Translation gives CASSLGGDTEAFF. Looking up the rest from reference TRBV5-6 and TRBJ1-1 gives the full variable domain: DAGVTQSPTHLIKTRGQQVTLRCSPKSGHDTVSWYQQALGQGPQFIFQYYEEEERQRGNFPDRFSGHQFPNYSSELNVNALLLGDSALYLCASSLGGDTEAFFGQGTRLTVV.

This chain links TRBV5-1 with TRBJ2-3; 7 bases line up with TRBD1. The CDR3 length is 16 residues. V lost 7 bases and J lost 4; bases outside the gene matches: 15. The germline V gene encodes CDR1 SGHRS and CDR2 YFSETQ. CDR3 sequence (DNA): TGCGCCAGCGCCCAGGGCAGGGGGTTTGAGGCAGATACGCAGTATTTT. This codes for CASAQGRGFEADTQYF.

CDR3 residues: CASSLRGGEGYTF. The CDR3 DNA follows: TGTGCCAGCAGTTTGCGAGGGGGAGAAGGCTACACCTTC. The V gene is TRBV28, the J gene TRBJ1-2; TRBD1 is a possible D gene (6 bases). The CDR3 sequence is 13 residues long. With 3 bases removed from V and 8 bases from J, the gap between germline ends came to 13 bases. The germline CDR1 and CDR2 sequences are MDHEN and SYDVKM.

The CDR3 DNA follows: TGTGCCAGCAGCCTGACTAGCGGGGCTACCTACGAGCAGTACTTC. Its protein product is CASSLTSGATYEQYF. The rearrangement joins TRBV5-4 to TRBJ2-7, with TRBD2 matching 11 bases. The V segment lost 4 bases and the J segment 2 bases; nucleotides outside the gene matches: 5. CDR1 and CDR2 (germline): SGHNT, YYREEE (reference sequence). This CDR3 contains 15 residues.

This rearrangement joins TRBV5-8 to TRBJ2-3; TRBD1 might be the D (5 bases). Looked up from germline, CDR1 is SGHTS and CDR2 is YDEGEE. CDR3 length equals 15 residues. V was shortened by 4 bases and J by 1 base, with 13 bases between the two germline ends. Here the CDR3 DNA reads TGTGCCAGCAGCAAGGAAGGGGCGGGCACAGATACGCAGTATTTT. The encoded protein is CASSKEGAGTDTQYF.

The gene calls are TRBV7-3 and TRBJ2-3; the match to TRBD2 covers 12 bases. Germline CDR1 and CDR2: SGHTA and FQGTGA. This CDR3 contains 15 residues. Trimming removed 5 bases from V and 4 bases from J; junction bases left unmatched: 4. CDR3 coding DNA: TGTGCCAGCAGCCCGCTAGCGGGAGGGGCAGATACGCAGTATTTT. This sequence encodes CASSPLAGGADTQYF.

This chain connects TRBV7-2 to TRBJ2-7, with unresolved D. This CDR3 spans 14 amino acids. Germline loops: CDR1 SGHTA, CDR2 FQGNSA. The V gene lost 5 bases and the J gene lost 1 base, with 12 bases spanning the gap. In DNA form, the CDR3 reads TGTGCCAGCAGCCCGCCCTGCAGGTCCTACGAGCAGTACTTC. Its protein is CASSPPCRSYEQYF.

V usage is TRBV6-1 and J usage is TRBJ2-5, with 8 bases matching TRBD1. With 7 bases clipped from V and 2 bases from J, the junction kept 6 bases outside the gene matches. Per germline, CDR1 MNHNS and CDR2 SASEGT. The CDR3 spans 14 residues. The CDR3, as DNA: TGTGCCAGCAACCCGACAGGGGTTCAAGAGACCCAGTACTTC. Protein sequence: CASNPTGVQETQYF.

This clone was counted only a few times. This chain uses TRBV7-8 with TRBJ2-7; no clear D gene. Trimming took off 0 bases at V and 3 bases at J, with 12 bases between the two ends. This CDR3 is 15 amino acids long. Germline V gene lookup returns CDR1 SGHVS and CDR2 FQNEAQ. The CDR3 protein is CASSLAQAPSYEQYF. As DNA, the CDR3 is TGTGCCAGCAGCTTAGCCCAGGCTCCCAGCTACGAGCAGTACTTC.

The chain has TRBV30 and TRBJ2-7; D is ambiguous. This CDR3 has 12 residues. Germline V gives CDR1 GTSNPN, CDR2 SVGIG (reference sequence). The ends were cut back, 3 bases at V and 0 bases at J, with 6 bases in the middle. CDR3 protein: CAWSGFSYEQYF. CDR3 DNA: TGTGCCTGGAGCGGGTTCTCCTACGAGCAGTACTTC.

The chain is built from TRBV27 and TRBJ2-7; D is unresolved. Looked up from germline, CDR1 is MNHEY and CDR2 is SMNVEV (reference sequence). V lost 2 bases and J 1 base, leaving 6 bases between the germline ends. CDR3 size: 13 residues. The CDR3: CASSLERSYEQYF. CDR3 DNA sequence: TGTGCCAGCAGTTTAGAACGGTCCTACGAGCAGTACTTC.

Remarks on this clone: At one of its ends the junction is not consistent with the germline gene, which may arise from a read error. The chain joins TRBV7-7 to TRBJ2-1, with D possibly being TRBD1 (5 bases). Germline-derived CDR1 and CDR2 are SSHAT and FNYEAQ (reference sequence). The CDR3 runs to 14 residues. The CDR3: CASSPDRGYNEQFF. The DNA of the CDR3 is TGTGCTAGCAGCCCCGACAGAGGATACAATGAGCAGTTCTTC.

V gene TRBV9 combines with J gene TRBJ2-7; TRBD2 might be the D (6 bases). CDR1 SGDLS and CDR2 YYNGEE come from the germline V gene. This CDR3 has 15 residues. Trimming took off 4 bases at V and 4 bases at J, with 18 bases between the two ends. The chain's CDR3 is CASSRSGPLGYEQYF. The CDR3 nucleotides read TGTGCCAGCAGCCGTAGCGGTCCCCTTGGGTACGAGCAGTACTTC.

This clone was seen once. This chain connects TRBV5-6 to TRBJ2-7; TRBD2 aligns across 12 bases. Per the germline V gene, CDR1 is SGHDT and CDR2 is YYEEEE. This CDR3 region has 17 residues. V lost 1 base and J lost 3; bases outside the gene matches: 8. DNA for the CDR3: TGTGCCAGCAGCTTGTTAGTAGGACTAGCGGGAAACTACGAGCAGTACTTC. Its translation: CASSLLVGLAGNYEQYF.

The chain links TRBV7-2 to TRBJ2-5, with 9 bases aligning to TRBD1. This CDR3 region has 16 residues. V trimming: 5 bases; J trimming: 2 bases; junction bases outside the gene matches: 9. CDR1 and CDR2 from the germline V gene are SGHTA and FQGNSA. CDR3 DNA sequence: TGTGCCAGCAGCATAGGGGTTGGGACAGGGCAAGAGACCCAGTACTTC. This encodes CASSIGVGTGQETQYF.

This chain joins TRBV5-4 and TRBJ2-3; weak D call: TRBD2 (6 bases). V was trimmed by 4 bases and J by 4 bases, leaving 16 bases between them. This CDR3 contains 15 residues. The V gene's germline CDR1 is SGHNT and CDR2 YYREEE (reference sequence). CDR3 DNA: TGTGCCAGCAGCATCTCCGCGACGGGGGCAGATACGCAGTATTTT. This translates into CASSISATGADTQYF.

The chain employs TRBV19 and TRBJ1-5; D perhaps matches TRBD1 (6 bases). V lost 5 bases and J 2 bases, leaving 10 bases between the germline ends. The CDR3 extends over 14 amino acids. CDR1 and CDR2 (germline): LNHDA, SQIVND (reference sequence). The CDR3 protein is CASSEQGGNQPQHF. CDR3 coding DNA: TGTGCCAGTAGTGAACAGGGTGGCAATCAGCCCCAGCATTTT.

The V gene is TRBV7-2, the J gene TRBJ2-1, with TRBD2 matching over 13 bases. CDR1 SGHTA and CDR2 FQGNSA come from the germline V gene. The CDR3 extends over 17 amino acids. V was clipped by 0 bases and J by 7 bases; unmatched bases: 6. The CDR3 sequence: CASSLAFWTSGRNEQFF. CDR3 DNA: TGTGCCAGCAGCTTAGCGTTTTGGACTAGCGGGAGAAATGAGCAGTTCTTC.

This clone was recorded only once. This chain joins TRBV13 and TRBJ2-3; tentative D call: TRBD2 (6 bases). Germline assignment: CDR1 PRHDT and CDR2 FYEKMQ (reference sequence). The V end lost 5 bases, the J end lost 5 bases, and 20 bases lay between the germline ends. There are 16 residues in the CDR3. CDR3 amino acids: CASSGLPSEYKDTQYF. In nucleotides, the CDR3 is TGTGCCAGCAGCGGCCTTCCTAGCGAATACAAAGATACGCAGTATTTT.